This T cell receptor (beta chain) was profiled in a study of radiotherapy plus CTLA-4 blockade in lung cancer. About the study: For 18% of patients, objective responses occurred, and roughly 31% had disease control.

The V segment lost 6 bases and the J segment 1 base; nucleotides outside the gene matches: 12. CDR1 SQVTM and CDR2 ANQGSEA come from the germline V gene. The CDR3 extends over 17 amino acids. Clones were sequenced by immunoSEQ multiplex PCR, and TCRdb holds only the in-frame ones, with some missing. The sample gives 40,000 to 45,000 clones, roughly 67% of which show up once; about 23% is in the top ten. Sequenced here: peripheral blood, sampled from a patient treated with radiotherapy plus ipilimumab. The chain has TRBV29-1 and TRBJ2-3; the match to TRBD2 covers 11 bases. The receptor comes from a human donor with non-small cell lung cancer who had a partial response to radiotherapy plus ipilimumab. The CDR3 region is CSVEGLAGGRGTDTQYF. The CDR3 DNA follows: TGCAGCGTCGAGGGGCTAGCGGGAGGAAGGGGCACAGATACGCAGTATTTT.